This is a list of T cell receptor beta chains from one sample in a study of T cells in Graves' hyperthyroidism and ophthalmopathy. TCRdb processed the multiplex PCR reads anew with MiXCR; each CDR3 protein has one entry. Of over 350,000 distinct CDR3 sequences detected, less than 20% appear once; the ten largest clones hold 40%. Sequenced sample: blood. The receptors shown here come from a man aged 18 to 29 with Graves' ophthalmopathy. CDR3s include the opening cysteine and the closing phenylalanine or tryptophan. The order of the fields is V gene, clone size, D gene, J gene, CDR3 protein, CDR3 DNA. The D gene is left open where the match is weak. The listing skips clone size in some rows; elsewhere it reads once, few, many or a size class.

TRBV20-1	few	TRBD2	TRBJ2-5	CSAPKGGGGNQETQYF	TGCAGTGCCCCAAAGGGTGGGGGGGGTAACCAAGAGACCCAGTACTTC
TRBV2	many	-	TRBJ1-5	CASRTGLDWNQPQHF	TGTGCCAGCAGAACAGGGCTGGATTGGAATCAGCCCCAGCATTTT
TRBV9	many	-	TRBJ1-1	CASSAGGATNTEAFF	TGTGCCAGCAGCGCTGGAGGAGCGACAAACACTGAAGCTTTCTTT
TRBV19	-	TRBD1	TRBJ1-1	CASTRGLNTEAFF	TGTGCCAGTACCAGGGGGCTTAACACTGAAGCTTTCTTT
TRBV7-2	many	-	TRBJ2-7	CASSPYFPSYEQYF	TGTGCCAGCAGCCCCTACTTCCCCTCCTACGAGCAGTACTTC
TRBV5-1	-	-	TRBJ2-7	CASSIFGGVTYEQYF	TGCGCCAGCAGTATATTTGGGGGAGTGACCTACGAGCAGTACTTC
TRBV15	few	-	TRBJ2-6	CATTASGANVLTF	TGTGCCACCACCGCTTCTGGGGCCAACGTCCTGACTTTC
TRBV7-8	many	-	TRBJ1-6	CASSLVGTSNSPLHF	TGTGCCAGCAGCTTAGTGGGGACGTCGAATTCACCCCTCCACTTT
TRBV19	many	TRBD1	TRBJ2-7	CASSANFRGSDEQYF	TGTGCCAGTAGTGCGAATTTCAGGGGGAGCGACGAGCAGTACTTC
TRBV6-6	many	-	TRBJ2-7	CASSYISGYEQYF	TGTGCCAGCAGTTACATTTCTGGGTACGAGCAGTACTTC
TRBV12-3/TRBV12-4	many	-	TRBJ2-7	CASSLILGSEQYF	TGTGCCAGCAGTTTAATTTTAGGGAGTGAGCAGTACTTC
TRBV20-1	few	-	TRBJ1-4	CSARNHGRTNEKLFF	TGCAGTGCTAGGAACCATGGGCGGACTAATGAAAAACTGTTTTTT
TRBV6-6	few	-	TRBJ2-1	CASSYREPSYNEQFF	TGTGCCAGCAGTTACCGGGAACCCTCCTACAATGAGCAGTTCTTC
TRBV20-1	-	TRBD1	TRBJ2-1	CSAADRAVNEQFF	TGCAGTGCTGCCGACAGGGCGGTCAATGAGCAGTTCTTC
TRBV5-1	-	TRBD1	TRBJ1-1	CASNPWTGKDTEAFF	TGCGCCAGCAACCCTTGGACAGGGAAGGACACTGAAGCTTTCTTT
TRBV3-1	many	-	TRBJ2-7	CASSQDQGSYEQYF	TGTGCCAGCAGCCAGGATCAGGGTAGCTACGAGCAGTACTTC
TRBV13	-	-	TRBJ1-3	CASSLRPTNSGNTIYF	TGTGCCAGCAGCTTAAGACCGACAAACTCTGGAAACACCATATATTTT
TRBV15	-	TRBD1	TRBJ1-5	CATSRGDRGVYSNQPQHF	TGTGCCACCAGCAGAGGGGACAGGGGAGTTTATAGCAATCAGCCCCAGCATTTT
TRBV18	-	-	TRBJ1-5	CASSPPGEYSNQPQHF	TGTGCCAGCTCACCGCCAGGCGAATATAGCAATCAGCCCCAGCATTTT
TRBV5-1	many	-	TRBJ2-3	CASSPRAPDTQYF	TGCGCCAGCAGCCCCCGCGCCCCAGATACGCAGTATTTT
TRBV12-3/TRBV12-4	-	-	TRBJ1-2	CVSSRNYGYTF	TGTGTCAGCAGTAGGAACTATGGCTACACCTTC
TRBV6-1	-	TRBD2	TRBJ2-7	CASRKSGTSGGANYEQYF	TGTGCCAGCAGGAAATCCGGGACTAGCGGGGGGGCTAACTACGAGCAGTACTTC
TRBV2	-	-	TRBJ1-2	CASRQGDGYTF	TGTGCCAGCAGACAGGGAGATGGCTACACCTTC
TRBV7-6	-	-	TRBJ2-3	CASSLGAHSTDTQYF	TGTGCCAGCAGCTTAGGGGCCCACTCCACAGATACGCAGTATTTT
TRBV6-1	many	-	TRBJ2-7	CASSGDGTSYEQYF	TGTGCCAGCAGCGGGGACGGAACGTCCTACGAGCAGTACTTC
TRBV7-3	few	-	TRBJ1-1	CASSSEGDTEAFF	TGTGCCAGCAGCTCAGAGGGGGACACTGAAGCTTTCTTT
TRBV27	many	-	TRBJ1-2	CASSLRQLGGGYTF	TGTGCCAGCAGTTTACGGCAGCTCGGGGGAGGCTACACCTTC
TRBV19	-	-	TRBJ2-2	CASSMGHSNTGELFF	TGTGCCAGTAGTATGGGGCACTCGAACACCGGGGAGCTGTTTTTT
TRBV20-1	-	TRBD1	TRBJ2-1	CSARANIPGQAYTEQFF	TGCAGTGCTAGAGCCAATATCCCAGGACAGGCCTACACTGAGCAGTTCTTC
TRBV18	-	-	TRBJ2-3	CASSPPSGGRSTQYF	TGTGCCAGCTCACCACCGAGCGGCGGCAGGTCTACGCAGTATTTT
TRBV20-1	-	-	TRBJ1-2	CSARPRTDNYGYTF	TGCAGTGCTAGACCGAGGACAGATAACTATGGCTACACCTTC
TRBV14	few	-	TRBJ2-1	CASSQEDGLAPFNEQFF	TGTGCCAGCAGCCAAGAAGACGGCCTAGCCCCCTTTAATGAGCAGTTCTTC
TRBV12-3/TRBV12-4	many	TRBD2	TRBJ2-1	CASSLSASGGNEQFF	TGTGCCAGCAGTTTATCTGCTAGCGGGGGAAATGAGCAGTTCTTC
TRBV12-3/TRBV12-4	few	-	TRBJ1-3	CASSFGYGNTIYF	TGTGCCAGCAGTTTCGGCTATGGAAACACCATATATTTT
TRBV7-9	many	-	TRBJ2-7	CASSLARVVDEQYF	TGTGCCAGCAGCTTAGCGAGGGTAGTCGACGAGCAGTACTTC
TRBV28	many	-	TRBJ1-6	CASSLSGSNSPLHF	TGTGCCAGCAGTTTATCCGGTTCCAATTCACCCCTCCACTTT
TRBV3-1	-	-	TRBJ2-1	CASSQERLGNEQFF	TGTGCCAGCAGCCAAGAGAGGTTGGGGAATGAGCAGTTCTTC
TRBV4-1	-	-	TRBJ2-1	CASSQGVSEDEQFF	TGCGCCAGCAGCCAAGGGGTCTCTGAGGATGAGCAGTTCTTC
TRBV6-1	-	TRBD1	TRBJ2-2	CASSEVIGTVATGELFF	TGTGCCAGCAGTGAAGTCATCGGGACAGTAGCCACCGGGGAGCTGTTTTTT
TRBV6-1	many	-	TRBJ1-6	CASMREGGSPLHF	TGTGCCAGCATGAGAGAGGGCGGATCACCCCTCCACTTT
TRBV20-1	-	TRBD2	TRBJ2-1	CSSNGRDMGYNEQFF	TGCAGTTCTAATGGGAGGGATATGGGGTACAATGAGCAGTTCTTC
TRBV5-1	many	-	TRBJ2-2	CASSMAGELFF	TGCGCCAGCAGTATGGCCGGGGAGCTGTTTTTT
TRBV10-3	-	-	TRBJ1-5	CAISAGRQPQHF	TGTGCCATCAGTGCTGGTCGACAGCCCCAGCATTTT
TRBV18	-	-	TRBJ2-3	CASSPERGPSTDTQYF	TGTGCCAGCTCACCGGAAAGGGGCCCAAGCACAGATACGCAGTATTTT
TRBV25-1	-	-	TRBJ2-3	CASSEWDGWDTQYF	TGTGCCAGCAGTGAGTGGGACGGATGGGATACGCAGTATTTT
TRBV19	-	-	TRBJ1-3	CASAPGGNTIYF	TGTGCCAGTGCCCCCGGTGGAAACACCATATATTTT